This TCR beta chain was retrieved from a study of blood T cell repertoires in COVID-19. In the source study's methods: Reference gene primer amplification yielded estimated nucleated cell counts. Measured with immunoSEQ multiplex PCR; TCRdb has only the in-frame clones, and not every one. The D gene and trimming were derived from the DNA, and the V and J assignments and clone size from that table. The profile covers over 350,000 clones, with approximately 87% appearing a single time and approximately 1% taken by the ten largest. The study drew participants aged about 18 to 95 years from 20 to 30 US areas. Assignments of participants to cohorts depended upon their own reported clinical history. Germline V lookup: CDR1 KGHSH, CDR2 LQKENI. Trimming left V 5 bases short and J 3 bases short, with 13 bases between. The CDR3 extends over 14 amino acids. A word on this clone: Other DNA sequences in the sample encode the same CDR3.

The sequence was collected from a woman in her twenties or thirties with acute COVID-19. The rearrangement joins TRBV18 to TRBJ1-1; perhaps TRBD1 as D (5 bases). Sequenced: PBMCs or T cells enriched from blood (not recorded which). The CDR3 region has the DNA TGTGCCAGCTCAAGGGCAGGGAAGGACACTGAAGCTTTCTTT. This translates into CASSRAGKDTEAFF.